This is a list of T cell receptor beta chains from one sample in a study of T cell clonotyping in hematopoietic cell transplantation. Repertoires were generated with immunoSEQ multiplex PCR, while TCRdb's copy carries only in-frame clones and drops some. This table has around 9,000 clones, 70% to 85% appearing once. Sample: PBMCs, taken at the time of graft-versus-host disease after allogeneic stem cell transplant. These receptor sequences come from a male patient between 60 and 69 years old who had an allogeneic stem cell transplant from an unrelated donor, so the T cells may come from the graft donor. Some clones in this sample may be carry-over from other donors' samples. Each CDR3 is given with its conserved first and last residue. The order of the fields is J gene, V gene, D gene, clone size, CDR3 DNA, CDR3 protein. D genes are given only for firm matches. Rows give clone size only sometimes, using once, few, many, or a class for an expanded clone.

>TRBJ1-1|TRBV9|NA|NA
TGTGCCAGCAGCGTAGGGGAAAGGAGTGGTGCTTTCTTT
CASSVGERSGAFF
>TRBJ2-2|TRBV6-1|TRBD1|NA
TGTGCCAGCAGCTCCGGGACAGGGGGTTTCGGGGAGCTGTTTTTT
CASSSGTGGFGELFF
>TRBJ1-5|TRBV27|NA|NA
TGTGCCAGCACCTCTGGTGGAACAGGCAATCAGCCCCAGCATTTT
CASTSGGTGNQPQHF
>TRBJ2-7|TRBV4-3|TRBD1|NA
TGCGCCAGCAGCCAAGGACAGGGTTTCGCCTACGAGCAGTACTTC
CASSQGQGFAYEQYF
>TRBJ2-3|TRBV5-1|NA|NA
TGCGCCAGCAGCTCAAGGGGAGCAGATACGCAGTATTTT
CASSSRGADTQYF
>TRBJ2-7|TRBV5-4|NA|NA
TGTGCCAGCAGCTCTGGGACGGCCTACGAGCAGTACTTC
CASSSGTAYEQYF
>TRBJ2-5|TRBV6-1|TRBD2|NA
TGTGCCAGCAGTGAATTTAGCGGGGACCAAGAGACCCAGTACTTC
CASSEFSGDQETQYF
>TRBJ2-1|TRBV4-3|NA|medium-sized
TGCGCCAGCAGCCAAGAGGCTAAACCTAGCGAGTACAATGAGCAGTTCTTC
CASSQEAKPSEYNEQFF
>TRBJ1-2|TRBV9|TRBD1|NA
TGTGCCAGCAGCGTCGGGACAGGGGGCACGAACTATGGCTACACCTTC
CASSVGTGGTNYGYTF
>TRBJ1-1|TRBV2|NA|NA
TGTGCCAGCAGTGAACTGGGTTCGGACACTGAAGCTTTCTTT
CASSELGSDTEAFF
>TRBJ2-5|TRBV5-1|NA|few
TGCGCCAGCAGCTACCGGGACCAACAAGAGACCCAGTACTTC
CASSYRDQQETQYF
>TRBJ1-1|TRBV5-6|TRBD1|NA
TGTGCCAGCAGAAAGGGACAGATCACTGAAGCTTTCTTT
CASRKGQITEAFF
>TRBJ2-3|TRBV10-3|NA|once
TGTGCCACTGGTGGAGTCCGGGATACGCAGTATTTT
CATGGVRDTQYF
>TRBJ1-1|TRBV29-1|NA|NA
TGCAGCGTTGATGGTAGGATGGGGGGATGGGCTGAAGCTTTCTTT
CSVDGRMGGWAEAFF
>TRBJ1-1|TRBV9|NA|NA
TGTGCCAGCAGCGTCGGCGGATCGGACACTGAAGCTTTCTTT
CASSVGGSDTEAFF
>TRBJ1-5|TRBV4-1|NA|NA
TGCGCCAGCAGCCAAGGGCAGGGAAGTCAGCCCCAGCATTTT
CASSQGQGSQPQHF
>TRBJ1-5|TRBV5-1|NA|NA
TGCGCCAGCAGCTTAGATAGCAATCAGCCCCAGCATTTT
CASSLDSNQPQHF
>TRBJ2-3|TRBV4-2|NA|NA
TGTGCCAGCAGCCAAGGCCAGGGGAGCACAGATACGCAGTATTTT
CASSQGQGSTDTQYF
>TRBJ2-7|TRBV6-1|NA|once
TGTGCCAGCAGTGTCCGGGATACCTACGAGCAGTACTTC
CASSVRDTYEQYF
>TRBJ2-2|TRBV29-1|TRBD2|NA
TGCAGCGCTGGTGTCCTAGCGGGGGAGGCATCCGGGGAGCTGTTTTTT
CSAGVLAGEASGELFF
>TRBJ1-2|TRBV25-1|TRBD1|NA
TGTGCCAGCAGAGGGGACGGGACAGGGGGACCTGGGAATGGCTACACCTTC
CASRGDGTGGPGNGYTF
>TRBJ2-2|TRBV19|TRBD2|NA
TGTGCCAGTAGCCCACTAGCGGGGAACACCGGGGAGCTGTTTTTT
CASSPLAGNTGELFF
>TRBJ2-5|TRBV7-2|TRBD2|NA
TGTGCCAGCAGCCCCGGAGTACTAGCGGTAGAGACCCAGTACTTC
CASSPGVLAVETQYF
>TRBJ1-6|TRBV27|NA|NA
TGTGCCAGCAGTTTAGCAGGGTTAGGTTCACCCCTCCACTTT
CASSLAGLGSPLHF
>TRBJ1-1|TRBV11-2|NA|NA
TGTGCCAGCAGCTTGACGAGGAACACTGAAGCTTTCTTT
CASSLTRNTEAFF
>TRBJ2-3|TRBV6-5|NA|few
TGTGCCAGCACCACCTCTGGGGCAGATACGCAGTATTTT
CASTTSGADTQYF
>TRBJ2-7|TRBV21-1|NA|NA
TGTGCCAGCCACACCGGGTCTGACATTTACGAGCAGTACTTC
CASHTGSDIYEQYF
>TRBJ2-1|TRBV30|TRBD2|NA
TGTGCCTGGGGGACTAGCGGGGGGTTGGGGTCCTACAATGAGCAGTTCTTC
CAWGTSGGLGSYNEQFF
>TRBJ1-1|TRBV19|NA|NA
TGTGCCAGTAGTATAGATCAGCTGGGGGGCACTGAAGCTTTCTTT
CASSIDQLGGTEAFF
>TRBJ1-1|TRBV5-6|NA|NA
TGTGCCAGCAGCCCCACCGGGGGGAGCTGGAACACTGAAGCTTTCTTT
CASSPTGGSWNTEAFF
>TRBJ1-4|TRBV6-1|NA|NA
TGTGCCATCAGTGAAACGCAGCGAGCAACTAATGAAAAACTGTTTTTT
CAISETQRATNEKLFF
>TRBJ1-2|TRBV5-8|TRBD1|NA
TGTGCCAGCAGCCAGGGACAGGGGGGGTACTTTGGCTACACCTTC
CASSQGQGGYFGYTF
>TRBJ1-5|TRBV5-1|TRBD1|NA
TGCGCCAGCAGCTCCGGACAGGGGAGTCAGCCCCAGCATTTT
CASSSGQGSQPQHF
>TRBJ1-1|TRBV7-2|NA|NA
TGTGCCAGCAGCTTCATCAGGCCGGACACTGAAGCTTTCTTT
CASSFIRPDTEAFF
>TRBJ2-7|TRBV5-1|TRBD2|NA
TGCGCCAGCAGCTCCGGGACTAGCGGACCTACCGAGCAGTACTTC
CASSSGTSGPTEQYF
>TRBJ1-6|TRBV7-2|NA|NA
TGTGCCAGCAACGATCTAGAACGATCGAATTCACCCCTCCACTTT
CASNDLERSNSPLHF
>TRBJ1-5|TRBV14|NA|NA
TGTGCCAGCAGCCAAGGAATGGACGGCCATAGCAATCAGCCCCAGCATTTT
CASSQGMDGHSNQPQHF
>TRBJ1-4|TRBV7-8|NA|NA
TGTGCCAGCAGCTTAACGAGGACAATAAGAAATGAAAAACTGTTTTTT
CASSLTRTIRNEKLFF
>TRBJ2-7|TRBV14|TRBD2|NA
TGTGCCAGCAGCCAAGATCCACTAGCGGGGGGCGCGCAGTACTTC
CASSQDPLAGGAQYF
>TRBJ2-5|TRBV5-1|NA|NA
TGCGCCAGCGCAGGGAGGGAGACCCAGTACTTC
CASAGRETQYF
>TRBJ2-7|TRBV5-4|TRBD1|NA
TGTGCCAGCAGCTCCACCGGGACAGGGTCCTACGAGCAGTACTTC
CASSSTGTGSYEQYF
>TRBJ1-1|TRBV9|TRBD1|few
TGTGCCAGCAGCGCGACAGGGACGAACACTGAAGCTTTCTTT
CASSATGTNTEAFF
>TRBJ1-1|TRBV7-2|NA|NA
TGTGCCAGCAGCTTAGGGCCGTACACTGAAGCTTTCTTT
CASSLGPYTEAFF
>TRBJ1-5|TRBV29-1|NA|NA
TGCAGCGTGGCGGAGGGCTTGTTGGGCAATCAGCCCCAGCATTTT
CSVAEGLLGNQPQHF
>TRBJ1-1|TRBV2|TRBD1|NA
TGTGCCAGCAGTGACCGCCTTTTGGGACAGGGGTCTGAAGCTTTCTTT
CASSDRLLGQGSEAFF
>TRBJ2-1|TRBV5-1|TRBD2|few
TGCGCCAGCAGCTTGGCCCCCCTAGCGGGACCCTACAATGAGCAGTTCTTC
CASSLAPLAGPYNEQFF
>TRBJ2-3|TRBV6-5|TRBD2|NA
TGTGCCAGCAGTTTAGCGGGGGGCGCAGATACGCAGTATTTT
CASSLAGGADTQYF
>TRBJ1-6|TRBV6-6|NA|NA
TGTGCCAGCAGTTACGCGCAGAGTAATTCACCCCTCCACTTT
CASSYAQSNSPLHF
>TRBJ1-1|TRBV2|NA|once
TGTGCCAGCAGGGGGTTGAGGAACACTGAAGCTTTCTTT
CASRGLRNTEAFF
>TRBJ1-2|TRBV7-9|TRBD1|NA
TGTGCCAGCAGCGCGGCGGGACAGGGGGCGTATGGCTACACCTTC
CASSAAGQGAYGYTF
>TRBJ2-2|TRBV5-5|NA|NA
TGTGCCAGCAGCTATCCACAGCAGGAACCCGGGGAGCTGTTTTTT
CASSYPQQEPGELFF